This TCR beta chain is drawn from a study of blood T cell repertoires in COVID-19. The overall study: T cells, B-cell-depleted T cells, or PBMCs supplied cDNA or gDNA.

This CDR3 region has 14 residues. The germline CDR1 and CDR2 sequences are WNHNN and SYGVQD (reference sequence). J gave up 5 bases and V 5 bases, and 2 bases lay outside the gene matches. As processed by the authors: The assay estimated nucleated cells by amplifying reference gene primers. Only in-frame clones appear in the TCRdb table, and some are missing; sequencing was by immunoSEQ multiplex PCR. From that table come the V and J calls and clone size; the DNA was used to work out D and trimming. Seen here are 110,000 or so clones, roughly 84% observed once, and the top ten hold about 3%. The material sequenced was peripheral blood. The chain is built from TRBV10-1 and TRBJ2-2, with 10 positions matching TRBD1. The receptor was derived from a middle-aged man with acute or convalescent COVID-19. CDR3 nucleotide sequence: TGCGCCAGCAGTCGGGACAGGGGAACCGGGGAGCTGTTTTTT. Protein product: CASSRDRGTGELFF.